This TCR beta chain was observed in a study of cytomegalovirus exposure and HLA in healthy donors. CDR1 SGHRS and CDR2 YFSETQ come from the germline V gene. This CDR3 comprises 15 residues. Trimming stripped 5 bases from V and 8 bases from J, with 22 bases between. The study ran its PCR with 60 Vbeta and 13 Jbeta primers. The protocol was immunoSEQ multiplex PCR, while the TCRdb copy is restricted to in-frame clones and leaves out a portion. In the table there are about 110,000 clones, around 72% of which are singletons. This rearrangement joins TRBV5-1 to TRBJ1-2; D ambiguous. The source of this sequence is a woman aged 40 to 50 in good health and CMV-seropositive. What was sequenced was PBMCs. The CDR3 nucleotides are TGCGCCAGCAGTCTGGAGGGCACATCTGTTTGGGGCTACACCTTC. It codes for CASSLEGTSVWGYTF.